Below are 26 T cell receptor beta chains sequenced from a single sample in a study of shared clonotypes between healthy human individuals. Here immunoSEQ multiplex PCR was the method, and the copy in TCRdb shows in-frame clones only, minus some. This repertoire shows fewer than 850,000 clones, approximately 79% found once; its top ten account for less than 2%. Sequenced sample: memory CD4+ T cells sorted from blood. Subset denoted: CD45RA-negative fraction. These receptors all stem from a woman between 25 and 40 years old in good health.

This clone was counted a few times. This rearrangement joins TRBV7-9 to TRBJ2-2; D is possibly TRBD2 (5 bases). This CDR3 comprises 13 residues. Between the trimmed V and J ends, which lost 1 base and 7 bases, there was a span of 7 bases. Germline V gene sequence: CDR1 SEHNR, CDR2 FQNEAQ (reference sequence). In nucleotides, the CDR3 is TGTGCCAGCAGCTTAGTTGGGAGCGGGGAGCTGTTTTTT. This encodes CASSLVGSGELFF.

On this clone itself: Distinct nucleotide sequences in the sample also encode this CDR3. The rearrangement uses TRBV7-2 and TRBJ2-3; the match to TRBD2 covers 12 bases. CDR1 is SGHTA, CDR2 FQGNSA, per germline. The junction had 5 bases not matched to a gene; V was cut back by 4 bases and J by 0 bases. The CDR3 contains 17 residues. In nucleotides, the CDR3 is TGTGCCAGCAGCTCAGGCGGACTAGCGGGAAGCACAGATACGCAGTATTTT. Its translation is CASSSGGLAGSTDTQYF.

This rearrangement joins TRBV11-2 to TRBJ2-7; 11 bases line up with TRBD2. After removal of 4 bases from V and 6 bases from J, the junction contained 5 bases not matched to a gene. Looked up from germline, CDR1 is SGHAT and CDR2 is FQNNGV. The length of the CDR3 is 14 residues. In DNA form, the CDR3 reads TGTGCCAGCAGCTCTCTAGCGGGAGGCCTCGAGCAGTACTTC. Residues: CASSSLAGGLEQYF.

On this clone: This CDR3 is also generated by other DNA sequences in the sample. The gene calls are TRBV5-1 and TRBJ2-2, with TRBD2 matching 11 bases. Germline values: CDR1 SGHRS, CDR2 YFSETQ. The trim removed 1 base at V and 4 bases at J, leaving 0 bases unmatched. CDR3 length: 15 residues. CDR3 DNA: TGCGCCAGCAGCTTGACTAGCGGGAGCACCGGGGAGCTGTTTTTT. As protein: CASSLTSGSTGELFF. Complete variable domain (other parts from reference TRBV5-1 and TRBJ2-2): KAGVTQTPRYLIKTRGQQVTLSCSPISGHRSVSWYQQTPGQGLQFLFEYFSETQRNKGNFPGRFSGRQFSNSRSEMNVSTLELGDSALYLCASSLTSGSTGELFFGEGSRLTVL.

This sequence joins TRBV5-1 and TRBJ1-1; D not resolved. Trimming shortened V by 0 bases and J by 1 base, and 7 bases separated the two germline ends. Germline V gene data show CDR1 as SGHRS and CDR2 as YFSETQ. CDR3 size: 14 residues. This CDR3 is CASSLVDPNTEAFF. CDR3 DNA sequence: TGCGCCAGCAGCTTGGTGGACCCGAACACTGAAGCTTTCTTT.

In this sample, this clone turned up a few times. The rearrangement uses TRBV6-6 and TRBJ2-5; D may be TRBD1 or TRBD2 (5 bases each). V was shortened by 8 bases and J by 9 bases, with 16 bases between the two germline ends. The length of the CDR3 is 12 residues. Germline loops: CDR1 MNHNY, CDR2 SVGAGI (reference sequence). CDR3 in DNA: TGTGCCAGCGGGGACCCGCCATCGTCCCAGTACTTC. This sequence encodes CASGDPPSSQYF.

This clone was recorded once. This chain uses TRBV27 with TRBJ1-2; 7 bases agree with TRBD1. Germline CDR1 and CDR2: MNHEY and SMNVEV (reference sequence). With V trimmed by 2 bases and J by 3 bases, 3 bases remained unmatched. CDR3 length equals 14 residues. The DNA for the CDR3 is TGTGCCAGCAGTTTAGAGCAGGGGGACTATGGCTACACCTTC. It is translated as CASSLEQGDYGYTF.

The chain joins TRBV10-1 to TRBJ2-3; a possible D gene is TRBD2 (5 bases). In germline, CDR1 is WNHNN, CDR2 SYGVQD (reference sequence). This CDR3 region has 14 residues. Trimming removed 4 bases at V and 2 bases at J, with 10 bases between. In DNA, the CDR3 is TGCGCCAGCAGTGGAGGGAAAATCACAGATACGCAGTATTTT. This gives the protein CASSGGKITDTQYF.

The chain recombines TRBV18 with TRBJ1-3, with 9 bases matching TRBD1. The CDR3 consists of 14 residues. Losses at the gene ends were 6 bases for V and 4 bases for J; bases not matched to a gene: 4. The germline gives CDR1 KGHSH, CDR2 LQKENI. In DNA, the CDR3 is TGTGCCAGCTCCCGGACAGGGGTCGGAAACACCATATATTTT. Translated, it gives CASSRTGVGNTIYF. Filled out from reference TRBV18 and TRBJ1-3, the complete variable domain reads NAGVMQNPRHLVRRRGQEARLRCSPMKGHSHVYWYRQLPEEGLKFMVYLQKENIIDESGMPKERFSAEFPKEGPSILRIQQVVRGDSAAYFCASSRTGVGNTIYFGEGSWLTVV.

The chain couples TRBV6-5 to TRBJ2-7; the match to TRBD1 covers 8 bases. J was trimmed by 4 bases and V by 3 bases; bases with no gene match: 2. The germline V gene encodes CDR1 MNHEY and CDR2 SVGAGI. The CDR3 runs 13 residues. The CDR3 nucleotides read TGTGCCAGCAGTTATGACAGGGGTTACGAGCAGTACTTC. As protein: CASSYDRGYEQYF.

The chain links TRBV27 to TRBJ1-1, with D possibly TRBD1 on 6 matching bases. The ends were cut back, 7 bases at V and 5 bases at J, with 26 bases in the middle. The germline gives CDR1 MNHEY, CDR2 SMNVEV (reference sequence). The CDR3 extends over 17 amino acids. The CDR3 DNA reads TGTGCCAGCACCCCCCGCCCCGCAGGCTCTAGGGGGACTGAAGCTTTCTTT. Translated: CASTPRPAGSRGTEAFF.

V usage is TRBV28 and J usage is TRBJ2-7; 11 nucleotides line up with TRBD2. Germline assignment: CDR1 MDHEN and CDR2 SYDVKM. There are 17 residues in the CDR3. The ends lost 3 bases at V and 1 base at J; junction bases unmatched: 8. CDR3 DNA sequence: TGTGCCAGCAGTTTTAGACTAGCGGGACCCGCTTCCTACGAGCAGTACTTC. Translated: CASSFRLAGPASYEQYF. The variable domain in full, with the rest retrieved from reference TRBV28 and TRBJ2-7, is DVKVTQSSRYLVKRTGEKVFLECVQDMDHENMFWYRQDPGLGLRLIYFSYDVKMKEKGDIPEGYSVSREKKERFSLILESASTNQTSMYLCASSFRLAGPASYEQYFGPGTRLTVT.

The chain's CDR3 is CAWSGWAKGGELFF. CDR3 in DNA: TGTGCCTGGAGTGGGTGGGCGAAAGGCGGGGAGCTGTTTTTT. The rearrangement joins TRBV30 to TRBJ2-2, with unresolved D. The CDR3 sequence is 14 residues long. The ends were cut back, 1 base at V and 7 bases at J, with 13 bases in the middle. The germline V gene has CDR1 GTSNPN and CDR2 SVGIG (reference sequence).

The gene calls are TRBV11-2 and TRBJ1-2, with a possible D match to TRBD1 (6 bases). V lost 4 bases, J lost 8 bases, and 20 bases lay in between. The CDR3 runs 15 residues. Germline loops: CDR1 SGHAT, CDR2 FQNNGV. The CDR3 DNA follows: TGTGCCAGCAGCTCACTCCAGGGGCCACCGAAAGGCTACACCTTC. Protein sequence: CASSSLQGPPKGYTF.

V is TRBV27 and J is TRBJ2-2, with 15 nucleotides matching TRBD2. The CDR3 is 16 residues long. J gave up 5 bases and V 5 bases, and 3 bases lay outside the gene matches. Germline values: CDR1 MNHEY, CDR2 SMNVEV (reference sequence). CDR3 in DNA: TGTGCCAGCAGTCACGGGACTAGCGGGGGGACCGGGGAGCTGTTTTTT. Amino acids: CASSHGTSGGTGELFF.

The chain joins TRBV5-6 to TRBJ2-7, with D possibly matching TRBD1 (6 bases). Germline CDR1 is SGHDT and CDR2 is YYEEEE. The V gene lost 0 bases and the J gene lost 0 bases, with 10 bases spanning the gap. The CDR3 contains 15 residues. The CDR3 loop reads CASSLVGHFSYEQYF. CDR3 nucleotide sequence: TGTGCCAGCAGCTTGGTGGGACATTTCTCCTACGAGCAGTACTTC. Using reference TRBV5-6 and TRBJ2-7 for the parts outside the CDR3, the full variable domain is DAGVTQSPTHLIKTRGQQVTLRCSPKSGHDTVSWYQQALGQGPQFIFQYYEEEERQRGNFPDRFSGHQFPNYSSELNVNALLLGDSALYLCASSLVGHFSYEQYFGPGTRLTVT.

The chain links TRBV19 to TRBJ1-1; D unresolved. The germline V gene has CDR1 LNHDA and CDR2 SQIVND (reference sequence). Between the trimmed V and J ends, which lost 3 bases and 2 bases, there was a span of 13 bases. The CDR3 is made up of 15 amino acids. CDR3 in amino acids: CASSIKIGSNTEAFF. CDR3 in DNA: TGTGCCAGTAGTATTAAAATAGGGAGCAACACTGAAGCTTTCTTT.

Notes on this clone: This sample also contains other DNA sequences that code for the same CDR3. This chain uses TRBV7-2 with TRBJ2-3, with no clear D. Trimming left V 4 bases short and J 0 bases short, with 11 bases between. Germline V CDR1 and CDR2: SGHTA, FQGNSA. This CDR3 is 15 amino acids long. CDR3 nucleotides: TGTGCCAGCAGCTCCAATTACCTCAGCACAGATACGCAGTATTTT. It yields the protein CASSSNYLSTDTQYF.

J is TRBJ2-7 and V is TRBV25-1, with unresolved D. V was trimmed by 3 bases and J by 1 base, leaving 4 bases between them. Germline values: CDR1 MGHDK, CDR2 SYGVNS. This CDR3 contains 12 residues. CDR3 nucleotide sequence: TGTGCCAGCAGTGACGGTTCCTACGAGCAGTACTTC. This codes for CASSDGSYEQYF.

As DNA, the CDR3 is TGTGCCAGCAGCACCCGAGGACAGGGTGTCACTAATGAAAAACTGTTTTTT. This gives the protein CASSTRGQGVTNEKLFF. V gene TRBV28 combines with J gene TRBJ1-4, with 8 positions matching TRBD1. The CDR3 totals 17 residues. From germline, CDR1 is MDHEN and CDR2 SYDVKM. Losses at the gene ends were 6 bases for V and 2 bases for J; bases not matched to a gene: 11.

The CDR3 here is CASSPSRVAGVFGDTQYF. The CDR3 bases are TGTGCCAGCAGCCCCAGTAGGGTAGCGGGAGTGTTTGGAGATACGCAGTATTTT. V and J are TRBV7-3 and TRBJ2-3, with 9 positions matching TRBD2. Unmatched junction bases numbered 17, after V lost 5 bases and J lost 5 bases. The germline CDR1 and CDR2 sequences are SGHTA and FQGTGA. This CDR3 contains 18 residues.

The CDR3 DNA is TGTGCCAGCTCAACGACAGGTGGGCAGCCCCAGCATTTT. This sequence encodes CASSTTGGQPQHF. V gene TRBV18 combines with J gene TRBJ1-5; D perhaps matches TRBD1 (6 bases). This CDR3 region has 13 residues. CDR1 KGHSH and CDR2 LQKENI come from the germline V gene. V shed 5 bases and J shed 7 bases, with 12 bases lying between them. Variable domain in full (rest from reference TRBV18 and TRBJ1-5): NAGVMQNPRHLVRRRGQEARLRCSPMKGHSHVYWYRQLPEEGLKFMVYLQKENIIDESGMPKERFSAEFPKEGPSILRIQQVVRGDSAAYFCASSTTGGQPQHFGDGTRLSIL.

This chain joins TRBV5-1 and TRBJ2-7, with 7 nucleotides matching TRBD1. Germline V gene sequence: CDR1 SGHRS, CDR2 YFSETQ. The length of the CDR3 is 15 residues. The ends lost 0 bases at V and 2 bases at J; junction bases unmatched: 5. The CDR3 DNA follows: TGCGCCAGCAGCTTGGCCGACAGGGTACCCTACGAGCAGTACTTC. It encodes CASSLADRVPYEQYF.

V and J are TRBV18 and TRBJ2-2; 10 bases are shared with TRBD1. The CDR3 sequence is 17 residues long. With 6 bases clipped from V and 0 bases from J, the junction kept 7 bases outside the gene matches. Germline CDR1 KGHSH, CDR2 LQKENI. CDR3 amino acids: CASSKPGQGTNTGELFF. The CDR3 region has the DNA TGTGCCAGCTCGAAACCGGGACAGGGGACGAACACCGGGGAGCTGTTTTTT.

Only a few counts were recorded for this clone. The CDR3 sequence is CAWSGSGGEKLFF. CDR3 coding DNA: TGTGCCTGGAGTGGATCAGGAGGAGAAAAACTGTTTTTT. J is TRBJ1-4 and V is TRBV30; D is unresolved. The CDR3 is 13 residues long. Germline lookup yields CDR1 GTSNPN and CDR2 SVGIG (reference sequence). Trimming shortened V by 1 base and J by 8 bases, and 11 bases separated the two germline ends.

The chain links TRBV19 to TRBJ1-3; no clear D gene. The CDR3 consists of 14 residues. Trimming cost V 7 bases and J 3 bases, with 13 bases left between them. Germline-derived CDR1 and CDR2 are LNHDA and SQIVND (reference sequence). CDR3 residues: CASNPPGGGNTIYF. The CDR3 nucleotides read TGTGCCAGTAACCCCCCGGGAGGTGGAAACACCATATATTTT.